This T cell receptor (beta chain) was sequenced in a study of cytomegalovirus exposure and HLA in healthy donors. Trimming pared 5 bases from V and 0 bases from J, leaving 8 bases between. Germline V lookup: CDR1 SGHTA, CDR2 FQGNSA. The CDR3 length is 15 residues. At collection, donors were nominally healthy, but unrecorded immune exposures were probable. This clone was seen a single time. Its specificity is unknown. The PCR employed 60 Vbeta primers together with 13 Jbeta primers. In the original workflow: Counted up in a later analysis, unique TCR beta chains came to about 83 million, with around 10 million shared. TCRdb keeps only in-frame clones here, not all; method: immunoSEQ multiplex PCR. V and J calls and clone size are given by that table; D and trimming were obtained from the DNA. This sample has fewer than 200,000 clones, with less than 90% found just once. Study-level findings and limits: With later analysis, a missense DCLRE1C variant became linked to TCR beta V- and J-gene trimming. There were several of the most significant clusters that appeared linked to common viral pathogens in a later analysis.

Sequenced sample: PBMCs. The clonotype was recovered from a woman aged 45-59 years in good health and CMV-seropositive. The V call is TRBV7-2, the J call TRBJ2-6; a weak D match, TRBD1 (5 bases). CDR3 in DNA: TGTGCCAGCAGCCAAACAGGCTCTGGGGCCAACGTCCTGACTTTC. It is translated as CASSQTGSGANVLTF.